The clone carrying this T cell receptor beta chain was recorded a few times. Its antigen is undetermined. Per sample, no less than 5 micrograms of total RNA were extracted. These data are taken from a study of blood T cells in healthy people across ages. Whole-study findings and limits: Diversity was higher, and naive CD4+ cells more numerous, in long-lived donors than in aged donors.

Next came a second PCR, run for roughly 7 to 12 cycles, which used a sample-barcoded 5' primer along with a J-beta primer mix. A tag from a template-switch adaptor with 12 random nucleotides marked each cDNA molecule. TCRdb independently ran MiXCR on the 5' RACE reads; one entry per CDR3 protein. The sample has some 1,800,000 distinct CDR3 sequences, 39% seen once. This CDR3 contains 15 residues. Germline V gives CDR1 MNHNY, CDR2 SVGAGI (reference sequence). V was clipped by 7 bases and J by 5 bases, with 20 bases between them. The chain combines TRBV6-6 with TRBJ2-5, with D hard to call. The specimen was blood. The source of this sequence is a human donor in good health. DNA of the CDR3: TGTGCCAGCAACTCTCCAAACTTCGGCCAGGAGACCCAGTACTTC. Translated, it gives CASNSPNFGQETQYF.